This T cell receptor beta chain was identified in a study of CXCR3-negative and CXCR3-positive naive CD8 T cells. At the level of the study: Every library held about 1.5 +/- 0.3 million TRB reads, and the total came to around 130 million.

Comment on this clonotype: The antigen is undetermined.

Regarding the study as a whole: CXCR3-positive naive cells carried more hydrophobic TRB CDR3s than CXCR3-negative naive cells did. The level of CXCR3 expression partially decreased after cryopreservation; the majority of assays used fresh PBMCs.

This CDR3 region has 18 residues. Each TRB cDNA library was prepared by 5' RACE (with UMI labels). From the 5' RACE reads, TCRdb lists one entry per CDR3 protein and no DNA. This sample contains around 88,000 distinct CDR3 sequences. This receptor was identified in a human donor in good health. Some clones in this sample may be carry-over from other donors' samples. The specimen sequenced was naive CXCR3+ CD8+ T cells from blood. The sample's subset: CD45RO-CCR7+CD27+CD95- naive CD8+ T cells expressing CXCR3 (TNR3+). V usage is TRBV7-5 and J usage is TRBJ2-3; TCRdb selects TRBD1, and the lack of DNA leaves this call unchecked. TRBV7-5 is classified as a pseudogene. Here the CDR3 reads CISVPEAGLGGRTDTQYF.